The next 24 T cell receptor beta chains were all read from a single sample in a study of T cells in Graves' hyperthyroidism and ophthalmopathy. Amplified TCR beta CDR3 regions came from RNA transcripts. HTBI primers drove first-round RT-PCR of the TCR CDR3. Each CDR3 protein gets one entry after TCRdb re-called the multiplex PCR reads with MiXCR. The table lists a few hundred thousand distinct CDR3 sequences, roughly 15% of them singletons. Sequencing was carried out using blood. These receptors were collected from a woman in her twenties or thirties with Graves' ophthalmopathy.

This clonotype was seen many times. This chain links TRBV6-1 with TRBJ1-5; TRBD1 might be the D (6 bases). The CDR3 runs 15 residues. The V gene lost 7 bases and the J gene lost 6 bases, with 19 bases spanning the gap. The germline V gene has CDR1 MNHNS and CDR2 SASEGT. CDR3 amino acids: CASTRDGIGGQPQHF. CDR3 bases: TGTGCCAGCACCAGGGACGGAATAGGGGGTCAGCCCCAGCATTTT.

This clonotype appeared many times. DNA for the CDR3: TGTGCCTGGAGTGTCAGGGACATGAGGGACTACAATGAGCAGTTCTTC. It codes for CAWSVRDMRDYNEQFF. The V gene is TRBV30, the J gene TRBJ2-1, with D tentatively TRBD1 (6 bases). V was cut by 0 bases and J by 3 bases, with 15 bases left in between. This CDR3 has 16 residues. Germline V lookup: CDR1 GTSNPN, CDR2 SVGIG (reference sequence).

The chain is built from TRBV9 and TRBJ2-7; TRBD1 or TRBD2 may be the D gene (5 bases each). Trimming left V 0 bases short and J 3 bases short, with 13 bases between. CDR1 is SGDLS, CDR2 YYNGEE, per germline. The CDR3 sequence is 15 residues long. The CDR3 sequence: CASSVGRGKGYEQYF. Written as DNA, the CDR3 is TGTGCCAGCAGCGTAGGTCGGGGCAAAGGCTACGAGCAGTACTTC.

Many counts were recorded for this clonotype. J is TRBJ2-5 and V is TRBV20-1; 9 positions agree with TRBD2. In germline, CDR1 is DFQATT, CDR2 SNEGSKA (reference sequence). The CDR3 is 16 residues long. J gave up 3 bases and V 5 bases, and 13 bases lay outside the gene matches. The CDR3, as DNA: TGCAGTGCTGACGAGCGGGGGGCTCGTACTGAAGAGACCCAGTACTTC. It yields the protein CSADERGARTEETQYF.

The sample holds many counts of this clonotype. The chain couples TRBV7-9 to TRBJ2-1; D unclear. V lost 1 base, J lost 6 bases, and 16 bases lay in between. The CDR3 loop spans 16 amino acids. CDR1 is SEHNR, CDR2 FQNEAQ, per germline (reference sequence). Here the CDR3 reads CASSLDWTGKGNEQFF. For the CDR3, the DNA is TGTGCCAGCAGCTTAGATTGGACCGGCAAGGGCAATGAGCAGTTCTTC. Full variable domain (missing parts from reference TRBV7-9 and TRBJ2-1): DTGVSQNPRHKITKRGQNVTFRCDPISEHNRLYWYRQTLGQGPEFLTYFQNEAQLEKSRLLSDRFSAERPKGSFSTLEIQRTEQGDSAMYLCASSLDWTGKGNEQFFGPGTRLTVL.

At least ten counts were recorded for this clonotype. The rearrangement joins TRBV12-3 or TRBV12-4 to TRBJ1-2; TRBD1 agrees at 8 bases. CDR3 size: 15 residues. The J segment lost 9 bases and the V segment lost 5 bases, leaving 14 bases of the junction unmatched. This chain's CDR3 is CASSPSTQGGGRYTF. CDR3 nucleotides: TGTGCCAGCAGTCCCTCGACACAGGGGGGGGGTCGCTACACCTTC.

This clonotype was counted ten times or more. J is TRBJ1-2 and V is TRBV15, with unresolved D. CDR3 length: 18 amino acids. V was shortened by 0 bases and J by 6 bases, with 23 bases between the two germline ends. The germline V gene has CDR1 LNHNV and CDR2 YYDKDF (reference sequence). This CDR3 is CATSRDSFGRYTDNGYTF. The DNA of the CDR3 is TGTGCCACCAGCAGAGATTCGTTCGGCCGCTATACGGATAATGGCTACACCTTC.

The CDR3 region is CASSSLAGDYNEQFF. As DNA, the CDR3 is TGTGCCAGCAGTTCCCTAGCGGGGGATTACAATGAGCAGTTCTTC. V and J are TRBV28 and TRBJ2-1; TRBD2 agrees at 10 bases. The CDR3 runs to 15 residues. The germline V gene has CDR1 MDHEN and CDR2 SYDVKM. J lost 4 bases, V lost 4 bases, and 4 bases had no gene match.

This clonotype has ten or more counts. This chain connects TRBV6-1 to TRBJ2-7, with a weak D call TRBD2 (6 bases). V was pared by 5 bases and J by 6 bases, with 11 bases between. This CDR3 comprises 12 residues. Germline CDR1 and CDR2: MNHNS and SASEGT. CDR3 bases: TGTGCCAGCAGTACCGGGACTCGCGAGCAGTACTTC. This encodes CASSTGTREQYF.

On this clonotype itself: This may come from a read error, since a much larger clone is one base off. The rearrangement joins TRBV10-3 to TRBJ2-7; 7 bases fit TRBD1. Germline loops: CDR1 ENHRY, CDR2 SYGVKD. The CDR3 sequence is 13 residues long. In DNA form, the CDR3 reads TGTGCCATCAGTGGGGTTGACAGGGACGAGCAGCACTTC. This gives the protein CAISGVDRDEQHF.

This clonotype was observed at least ten times. The rearrangement uses TRBV14 and TRBJ1-2; D is possibly TRBD1 (6 bases). This CDR3 is 15 amino acids long. Germline-derived CDR1 and CDR2 are SGHDN and FVKESK. Trimming cost V 0 bases and J 8 bases, with 16 bases left between them. Here the CDR3 reads CASSQDVRGAQGYTF. In DNA form, the CDR3 reads TGTGCCAGCAGCCAAGATGTACGGGGGGCACAGGGCTACACCTTC.

This clonotype was recorded many times. This rearrangement joins TRBV20-1 to TRBJ2-1, with 7 bases identical to TRBD1. The CDR3 contains 15 residues. V was clipped by 3 bases and J by 6 bases; unmatched bases: 11. Germline-derived CDR1 and CDR2 are DFQATT and SNEGSKA (reference sequence). The CDR3 DNA follows: TGCAGTGCTAGTTTTGGCCGGGACAGCCCCAATGAGCAGTTCTTC. Protein product: CSASFGRDSPNEQFF.

In this sample, this clonotype turned up many times. The CDR3 DNA reads as TGTGCCAGCAGCAATCCCCCGCGGGACAGGGGAAACGAGCAGTACTTC. Translation gives CASSNPPRDRGNEQYF. J is TRBJ2-7 and V is TRBV28, with TRBD1 matching over 10 bases. V gave up 6 bases and J gave up 5 bases; unmatched junction bases: 13. CDR1 is MDHEN and CDR2 is SYDVKM in the germline V gene. The CDR3 is made up of 16 amino acids.

This clonotype appeared once. This sequence joins TRBV28 and TRBJ2-1; the match to TRBD2 covers 15 bases. CDR3 length: 18 amino acids. V trimming: 7 bases; J trimming: 5 bases; junction bases outside the gene matches: 12. Germline loops: CDR1 MDHEN, CDR2 SYDVKM. In nucleotides, the CDR3 is TGTGCCAGCACTAAAGGACTAGCGGGGGGGCCGTCTAACAATGAGCAGTTCTTC. It codes for CASTKGLAGGPSNNEQFF.

The rearrangement joins TRBV27 to TRBJ1-1, with 7 bases matching TRBD1. V was clipped by 5 bases and J by 5 bases; unmatched bases: 5. From germline, CDR1 is MNHEY and CDR2 SMNVEV (reference sequence). This CDR3 is 13 amino acids long. CDR3 in amino acids: CASSRGLGTEAFF. DNA for the CDR3: TGTGCCAGCAGTAGGGGGCTAGGGACTGAAGCTTTCTTT.

This clonotype was observed many times. In DNA, the CDR3 is TGCGCCAGCAGCCCCCGGGTAGCGGGGGGACCAGGCTACGAGCAGTACTTC. Encoded protein: CASSPRVAGGPGYEQYF. The chain joins TRBV5-1 to TRBJ2-7; TRBD2 agrees at 10 bases. Germline V gene lookup returns CDR1 SGHRS and CDR2 YFSETQ. The trim removed 4 bases at V and 3 bases at J, leaving 13 bases unmatched. The CDR3 extends over 17 amino acids.

This clonotype was detected ten times or more. V and J are TRBV28 and TRBJ1-3, with D unresolved. This CDR3 is 14 amino acids long. Trimming cost V 3 bases and J 8 bases, with 14 bases left between them. Germline V gene data show CDR1 as MDHEN and CDR2 as SYDVKM. The CDR3 spells CASSLEDLEDTIYF. The DNA for the CDR3 is TGTGCCAGCAGTTTGGAGGACTTGGAGGACACCATATATTTT.

A note on this clonotype: A read error may explain this, as a much larger clone is one base away. The chain couples TRBV20-1 to TRBJ2-6, with D perhaps TRBD1 (5 bases). From germline, CDR1 is DFQATT and CDR2 SNEGSKA (reference sequence). The CDR3 consists of 16 residues. CDR3 bases: TGCAGTGCTCCAGAGACATTCCACTCTGGGGCCAACGACCTGACTTTC. Amino acid sequence: CSAPETFHSGANDLTF.

This clonotype appeared many times. The genes are TRBV20-1 and TRBJ2-7; no definite D call. CDR1 and CDR2 from the germline V gene are DFQATT and SNEGSKA (reference sequence). Trimming took 4 bases from V and 7 from J, leaving 17 bases between them. The CDR3 is made up of 13 amino acids. CDR3 sequence reads: CSATEQNSWEQYF. The CDR3 DNA reads as TGCAGTGCTACGGAACAGAACAGCTGGGAGCAGTACTTC.

This clonotype was counted at least ten times. The DNA of the CDR3 is TGTGCCAGCAGCCACGCAGGGAACTACAATGAGCAGTTCTTC. Its translation: CASSHAGNYNEQFF. This chain uses TRBV3-1 with TRBJ2-1; possible D gene TRBD1, 5 bases. There are 14 residues in the CDR3. Germline V gene lookup returns CDR1 LGHDT and CDR2 YNNKEL (reference sequence). V was cut by 3 bases and J by 3 bases, with 9 bases left in between.

With respect to this clonotype: This may be a read error, as it is one base from a much larger clone. The genes are TRBV20-1 and TRBJ2-3; D is undetermined. Trimming removed 0 bases at V and 11 bases at J, with 12 bases between. CDR1 and CDR2 (germline): DFQATT, SNEGSKA (reference sequence). The CDR3 loop spans 12 amino acids. In nucleotides, the CDR3 is TGCAGTGCTAGAGATAGGGCAGCCGTGCAGTATTTT. It specifies CSARDRAAVQYF.

The table lists this clonotype with many counts. V gene TRBV11-2 combines with J gene TRBJ2-7, with 7 bases lining up with TRBD1. CDR3 size: 14 residues. The V and J ends lost 1 base and 3 bases, in that order; junction bases with no gene match: 3. The germline V gene encodes CDR1 SGHAT and CDR2 FQNNGV. This CDR3 is CASSLGAGGYEQYF. The CDR3 nucleotides are TGTGCCAGCAGCTTAGGGGCAGGGGGCTACGAGCAGTACTTC. Based on the CDR3 plus reference TRBV11-2 and TRBJ2-7, the full variable domain is EAGVAQSPRYKIIEKRQSVAFWCNPISGHATLYWYQQILGQGPKLLIQFQNNGVVDDSQLPKDRFSAERLKGVDSTLKIQPAKLEDSAVYLCASSLGAGGYEQYFGPGTRLTVT.

This clonotype has a count of ten or more. The chain has TRBV10-2 and TRBJ2-7; 11 bases are shared with TRBD2. CDR1 WSHSY and CDR2 SAAADI come from the germline V gene. CDR3 length: 15 amino acids. The J segment lost 9 bases and the V segment lost 0 bases, leaving 7 bases of the junction unmatched. The CDR3 sequence: CASSESTSGAVRQYF. CDR3 sequence (DNA): TGCGCCAGCAGTGAGTCGACTAGCGGGGCTGTAAGGCAGTACTTC.

This clonotype was found many times. This chain connects TRBV6-1 to TRBJ1-2; possibly TRBD1 for D (6 bases). The CDR3 runs 13 residues. The germline V gene encodes CDR1 MNHNS and CDR2 SASEGT. V was pared by 8 bases and J by 3 bases, with 13 bases between. Written as DNA, the CDR3 is TGTGCCAGCCTCCGGGGGCGAGACTATGGCTACACCTTC. Amino acids: CASLRGRDYGYTF.